One and the same sample provided the 9 T cell receptor beta chains below, sequenced in a study of T cell responses to AZD1222 COVID-19 vaccine. The data were produced by immunoSEQ multiplex PCR, yet TCRdb's version contains in-frame clones alone and is incomplete. The sample carries 150,000 to 200,000 clones, roughly 88% recorded once. Sequences were derived from peripheral blood, sampled 28 days after the second AZD1222 dose. These receptor sequences come from an adult who received the AZD1222 COVID-19 vaccine.

This rearrangement joins TRBV30 to TRBJ1-1; maybe TRBD1 (6 bases). Per the germline V gene, CDR1 is GTSNPN and CDR2 is SVGIG (reference sequence). V dropped 1 base and J dropped 4 bases, with 10 bases sitting between them. The CDR3 length is 13 residues. The CDR3 here is CAWSGAGVTEAFF. CDR3 nucleotide sequence: TGTGCCTGGAGTGGGGCAGGGGTCACTGAAGCTTTCTTT.

V and J are TRBV4-3 and TRBJ1-1, with D perhaps matching TRBD1 (5 bases). The V end lost 6 bases, the J end lost 4 bases, and 12 bases lay between the germline ends. Germline CDR1 reads LGHNA; CDR2 reads YSLEER. This CDR3 region has 13 residues. CDR3 sequence (DNA): TGCGCCAGCAGTCGGGGCGAGGGCACTGAAGCTTTCTTT. The encoded protein is CASSRGEGTEAFF.

V is TRBV6-5 and J is TRBJ1-6; unclear D gene. The CDR3 length is 14 residues. The V gene's germline CDR1 is MNHEY and CDR2 SVGAGI. Trimming pared 5 bases from V and 5 bases from J, leaving 10 bases between. CDR3 sequence reads: CASSRTENNSPLHF. The CDR3 DNA reads TGTGCCAGCAGTCGGACGGAAAATAATTCACCCCTCCACTTT.

This clone was counted a few times. V and J are TRBV7-9 and TRBJ1-4; 8 bases fit TRBD1. V dropped 6 bases and J dropped 4; count of bases not matched to a gene: 4. This CDR3 region has 14 residues. Germline values: CDR1 SEHNR, CDR2 FQNEAQ (reference sequence). The CDR3 protein is CASRHDRGNEKLFF. CDR3 nucleotides: TGTGCCAGCAGACACGACAGGGGTAATGAAAAACTGTTTTTT.

The rearrangement uses TRBV6-2 or TRBV6-3 and TRBJ2-2; the D call may be TRBD1 or TRBD2 (5 bases each). Trimming removed 0 bases from V and 0 bases from J, with 5 bases in between. This CDR3 is built from 15 residues. Germline-derived CDR1 and CDR2 are MNHEY and SVGEGT. The CDR3 loop reads CASSYSGANTGELFF. DNA for the CDR3: TGTGCCAGCAGTTACTCGGGGGCGAACACCGGGGAGCTGTTTTTT.

The J gene is TRBJ2-7, the V gene TRBV29-1; 10 bases are a match to TRBD2. V lost 7 bases and J lost 3; bases outside the gene matches: 6. The CDR3 has 13 residues. From germline, CDR1 is SQVTM and CDR2 ANQGSEA. DNA for the CDR3: TGCAGCGAGCCTAGCGGGGGAGTCTACGAGCAGTACTTC. Its translation: CSEPSGGVYEQYF.

V is TRBV6-2 or TRBV6-3 and J is TRBJ1-6; 8 bases agree with TRBD1. From germline, CDR1 is MNHEY and CDR2 SVGEGT. Losses at the gene ends were 6 bases for V and 10 bases for J; bases not matched to a gene: 11. CDR3 length equals 15 residues. CDR3 DNA: TGTGCCAGCAGCTCCGCGCGGACAGGGACCTCACCCCTCCACTTT. Translating it yields CASSSARTGTSPLHF.

A few counts support this clone. J is TRBJ1-1 and V is TRBV7-3; 9 bases line up with TRBD1. The germline V gene encodes CDR1 SGHTA and CDR2 FQGTGA. The CDR3 is 16 amino acids. V was clipped by 1 base and J by 1 base; unmatched bases: 4. CDR3 amino acids: CASSLMTGGSNTEAFF. The CDR3 coding sequence is TGTGCCAGCAGCTTAATGACAGGGGGATCGAACACTGAAGCTTTCTTT.

The rearrangement joins TRBV7-3 to TRBJ2-1; TRBD2 agrees at 8 bases. In germline, CDR1 is SGHTA, CDR2 FQGTGA. CDR3 length: 14 amino acids. The junction had 2 bases not matched to a gene; V was cut back by 2 bases and J by 5 bases. In DNA, the CDR3 is TGTGCCAGCAGCTTAGCGGGGGGCCACAATGAGCAGTTCTTC. It encodes CASSLAGGHNEQFF. Full variable domain (missing parts from reference TRBV7-3 and TRBJ2-1): GAGVSQTPSNKVTEKGKYVELRCDPISGHTALYWYRQSLGQGPEFLIYFQGTGAADDSGLPNDRFFAVRPEGSVSTLKIQRTERGDSAVYLCASSLAGGHNEQFFGPGTRLTVL.